This entry lists 2 T cell receptor beta chains sequenced from one sample in a study of PD-1 blockade in classical Hodgkin lymphoma (dated by TCRdb to 2018 to 2020). The sample's time point label, in plain terms: cycle 4 day 1 (C4D1), after five to seven weeks of nivolumab. Relapse after autologous stem cell transplantation had occurred in all trial patients, and cohorts A, B and C were distinguished by prior brentuximab vedotin exposure. Library preparation employed the immunoSEQ multiplex PCR assay. In TCRdb, the immuneACCESS table is reduced to in-frame sequences with V and J assigned. These tables do not hold every clone; where another copy was compared, an unresolved V gene accounts for under half, and the others remain unexplained. This sample comprises 50,000 or so clones, around 90% of them detected only once. Roughly 14% of the sample lies in the top ten. The specimen was peripheral blood mononuclear cells (PBMCs), collected before the fourth cycle of nivolumab. These receptors were taken from a human donor with classical Hodgkin lymphoma.

This rearrangement joins TRBV9 to TRBJ1-2; 7 nucleotides line up with TRBD1. Germline CDR1 reads SGDLS; CDR2 reads YYNGEE. This CDR3 region has 16 residues. Unmatched junction bases numbered 9, after V lost 3 bases and J lost 1 base. CDR3 protein: CASSDPGDRLNYGYTF. In DNA form, the CDR3 reads TGTGCCAGCAGCGACCCGGGGGACAGACTTAACTATGGCTACACCTTC.

This clone appeared once. The rearrangement uses TRBV2 and TRBJ1-5, with TRBD1 matching 10 bases. V lost 10 bases to trimming and J lost 6 bases; unmatched junction nucleotides: 9. The CDR3 is 14 amino acids. The germline V gene encodes CDR1 SNHLY and CDR2 FYNNEI. Written as DNA, the CDR3 is TGTGCCACCTCGGGACAGGGGCACATTCAGCCCCAGCATTTT. Translated, it gives CATSGQGHIQPQHF.